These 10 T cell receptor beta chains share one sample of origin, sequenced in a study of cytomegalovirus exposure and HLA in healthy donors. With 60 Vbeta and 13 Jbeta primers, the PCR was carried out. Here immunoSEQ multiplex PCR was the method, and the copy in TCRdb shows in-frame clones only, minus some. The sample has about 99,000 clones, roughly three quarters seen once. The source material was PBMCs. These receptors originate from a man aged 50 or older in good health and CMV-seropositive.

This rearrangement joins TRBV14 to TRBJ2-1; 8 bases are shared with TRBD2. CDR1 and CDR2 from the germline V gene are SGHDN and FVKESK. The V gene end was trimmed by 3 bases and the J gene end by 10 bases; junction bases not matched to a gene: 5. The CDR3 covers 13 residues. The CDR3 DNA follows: TGTGCCAGCAGCCAGGGACTAGTCGGGGAGCAGTTCTTC. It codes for CASSQGLVGEQFF.

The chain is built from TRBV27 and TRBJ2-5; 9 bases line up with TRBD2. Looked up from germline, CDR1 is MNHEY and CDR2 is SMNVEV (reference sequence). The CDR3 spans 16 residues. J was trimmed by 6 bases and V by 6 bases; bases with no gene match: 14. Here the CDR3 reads CASRARGAGGTKTQYF. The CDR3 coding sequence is TGTGCCAGCAGGGCAAGGGGGGCGGGAGGGACGAAGACCCAGTACTTC.

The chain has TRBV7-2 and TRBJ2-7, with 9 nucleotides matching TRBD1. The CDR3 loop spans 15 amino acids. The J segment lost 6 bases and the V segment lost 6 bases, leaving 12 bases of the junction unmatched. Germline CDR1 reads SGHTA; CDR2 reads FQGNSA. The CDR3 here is CASSFPQGARREQYF. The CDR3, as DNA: TGTGCCAGCAGTTTCCCACAGGGGGCGCGGCGCGAGCAGTACTTC.

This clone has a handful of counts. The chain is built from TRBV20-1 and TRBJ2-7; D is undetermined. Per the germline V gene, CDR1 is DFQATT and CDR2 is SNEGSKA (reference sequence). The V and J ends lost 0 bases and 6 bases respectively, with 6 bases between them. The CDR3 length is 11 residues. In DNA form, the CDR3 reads TGCAGTGCTAGAGACGGTTTCGAGCAGTACTTC. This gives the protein CSARDGFEQYF.

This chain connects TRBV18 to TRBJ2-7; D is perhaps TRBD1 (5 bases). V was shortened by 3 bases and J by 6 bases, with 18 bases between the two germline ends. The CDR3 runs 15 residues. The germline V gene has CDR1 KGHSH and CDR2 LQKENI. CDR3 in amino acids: CASSPPDSRYSEQYF. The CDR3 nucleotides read TGTGCCAGCTCACCCCCCGACAGTCGATACAGCGAGCAGTACTTC.

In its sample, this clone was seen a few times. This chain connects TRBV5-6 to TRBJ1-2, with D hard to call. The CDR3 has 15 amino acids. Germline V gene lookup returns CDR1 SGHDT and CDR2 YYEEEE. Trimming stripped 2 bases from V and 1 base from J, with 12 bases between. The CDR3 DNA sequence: TGTGCCAGCAGCTTAAGAGGGTTTGGTAACTATGGCTACACCTTC. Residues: CASSLRGFGNYGYTF.

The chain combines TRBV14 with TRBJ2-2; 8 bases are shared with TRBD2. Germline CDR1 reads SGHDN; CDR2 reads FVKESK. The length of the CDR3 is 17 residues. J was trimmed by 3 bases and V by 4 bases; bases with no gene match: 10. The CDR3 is CASSPFGSAGDTGELFF. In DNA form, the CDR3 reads TGTGCCAGCAGCCCATTCGGGTCAGCGGGAGACACCGGGGAGCTGTTTTTT.

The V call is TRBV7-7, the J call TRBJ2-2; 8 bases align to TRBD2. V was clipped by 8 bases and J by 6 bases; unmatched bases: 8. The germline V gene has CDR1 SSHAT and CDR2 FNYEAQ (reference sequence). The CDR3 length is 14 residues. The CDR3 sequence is CASSLGRGAGELFF. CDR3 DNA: TGTGCCAGCTCCCTCGGGAGGGGAGCCGGGGAGCTGTTTTTT.

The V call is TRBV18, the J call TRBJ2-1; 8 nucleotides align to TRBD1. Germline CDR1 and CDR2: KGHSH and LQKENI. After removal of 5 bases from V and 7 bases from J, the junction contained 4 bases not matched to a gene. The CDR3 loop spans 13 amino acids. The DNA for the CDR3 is TGTGCCAGCTCAAAGACAGGGGATAATGAGCAGTTCTTC. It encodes CASSKTGDNEQFF.

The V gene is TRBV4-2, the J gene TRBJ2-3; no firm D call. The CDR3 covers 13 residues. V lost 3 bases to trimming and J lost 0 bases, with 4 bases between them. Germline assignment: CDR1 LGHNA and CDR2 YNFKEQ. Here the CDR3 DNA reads TGTGCCAGCAGCCACGGGAGCACAGATACGCAGTATTTT. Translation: CASSHGSTDTQYF.